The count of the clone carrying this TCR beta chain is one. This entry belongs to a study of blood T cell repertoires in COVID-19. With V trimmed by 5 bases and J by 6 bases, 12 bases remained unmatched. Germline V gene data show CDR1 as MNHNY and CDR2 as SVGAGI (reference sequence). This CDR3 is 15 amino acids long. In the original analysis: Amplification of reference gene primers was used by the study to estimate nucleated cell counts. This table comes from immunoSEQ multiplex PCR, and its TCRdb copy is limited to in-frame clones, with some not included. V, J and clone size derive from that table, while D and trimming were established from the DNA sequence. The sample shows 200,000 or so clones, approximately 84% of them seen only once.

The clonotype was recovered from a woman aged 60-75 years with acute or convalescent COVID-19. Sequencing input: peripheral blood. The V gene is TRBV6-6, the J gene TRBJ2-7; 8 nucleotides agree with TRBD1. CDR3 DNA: TGTGCCAGCAGTCGGACAGGGTCAAATCAGGGCGAGCAGTACTTC. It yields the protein CASSRTGSNQGEQYF.